In this sample, the clone carrying this T cell receptor (beta chain) turned up a few times. The data stem from a study of T-cell reconstitution after alpha-beta-depleted transplantation in children. The V and J ends lost 0 bases and 6 bases respectively, with 14 bases between them. The CDR3 contains 15 residues. Construction of the TCRbeta library involved unique molecular identifiers. Each CDR3 protein is one row after TCRdb ran MiXCR on the PCR reads. The sample carries 700,000 to 950,000 distinct CDR3 sequences, under 20% recorded once. This sequence originates from a male patient younger than 18 who had a stem cell transplant for acute lymphoblastic leukemia, so the T cells may come from the graft donor. The chain links TRBV23-1 to TRBJ1-1; maybe TRBD1 (5 bases). TRBV23-1 is an ORF, and what it does is uncertain. The starting material was PBMCs, mostly from graft donor cells, obtained 360 days after TCRalphabeta/CD19-depleted stem cell transplant. Here the CDR3 DNA reads TGCGCCAGCAGTCAATCAGGGCAGGGATTCGCTGAAGCTTTCTTT. Translated: CASSQSGQGFAEAFF.